The T cell receptor (beta chain) described here comes from a study of cytomegalovirus exposure and HLA in healthy donors. General study results and limits: In an earlier analysis, about 87% or about 30%: the productive usage of most TCR beta V segments. In a later analysis, parvovirus B19, influenza, CMV and Epstein-Barr virus appeared linked to several top co-occurrence clusters. Reports state that TCR beta sequences accurately predicted most subjects' HLA-A and HLA-B alleles.

The table lists this clone with a few counts. The antigen is undetermined. With 60 Vbeta and 13 Jbeta primers, the PCR was carried out. TCRdb keeps only in-frame clones here, not all; method: immunoSEQ multiplex PCR. This sample carries about 95,000 clones, approximately 77% of them seen once, and the ten largest clones take less than 5%. J gave up 5 bases and V 5 bases, and 11 bases lay outside the gene matches. CDR3 size: 16 residues. Germline lookup yields CDR1 SGHTA and CDR2 FQGNSA. This chain links TRBV7-2 with TRBJ1-1, with 10 bases matching TRBD1. The sequenced sample consisted of PBMCs. This clonotype was obtained from a middle-aged woman in good health and CMV-seronegative. CDR3 in DNA: TGTGCCAGCAGCCGACAGGGGGCGCAAACGGGGACTGAAGCTTTCTTT. As protein: CASSRQGAQTGTEAFF.